This entry concerns a single T cell receptor (beta chain). Which antigen it targets is not known. No quality values exist for individual bases; no much larger clone is one base distant. What the time point label conveys for this sample: baseline before first vaccination. The vaccinee samples were drawn from two UK trials, COV001 and COV002, one of which was a single-blind randomized controlled phase 2/3 trial testing AZD1222 (ChAdOx1 nCoV-19) in healthy adults. Trial participant PBMC samples were collected at day 0 and day 28 after the second dose for TCRbeta chain sequencing. This sample is drawn from a study of T cell responses to AZD1222 COVID-19 vaccine (dated by TCRdb to about 2021). In the study overall: AZD1222 recipients given second doses at about 4 weeks or at about 12 weeks were pooled, since spike-specific TCR depth and breadth were not found to differ between the two schedules. TCR sequencing was performed for 233 trial participants, of whom 207 were given two doses of AZD1222 and some 26 were given two doses of MenACWY control vaccine. Trial participants were enrolled by age into subgroups of 18-55, 56-69 and 70-plus years, and 148, 28 and 57 TCR-sequenced participants, respectively, were included in these subgroups.

General findings and caveats noted by the study authors: Most participants were white British and females outnumbered males, and the authors suggested that clonal diversity may have been underestimated. The 56-69-year group was small, and its depth increase did not reach significance, likely because of low power. Because no day 14 peak-response samples were available, repertoires were characterized only after the peak T cell response. Reportedly, almost half of the unique spike-specific TCRs recognized epitopes lying outside the regions that are mutated in the B.1.351 and B.1.1.7 variants. A significant rise in spike-specific TCR breadth and depth was observed after two AZD1222 doses relative to day 0 and relative to MenACWY recipients. The whole spike protein was spanned by vaccine-associated CD4 TCRs, and dominant responses were seen in regions 160-218 and 743-854. Conclusions about previously exposed vaccinees are limited, since just five or six AZD1222 recipients were seropositive for SARS-CoV-2 at baseline.

The CDR3 regions of human TCRbeta chains were analyzed by immunosequencing. As for the original processing: TCRs in the repertoires were compared against a reference library of SARS-CoV-2-specific TCRs that had been generated with the MIRA antigen-specificity platform. Breadth meant the fraction of unique TCRs that were SARS-CoV-2-associated, whereas depth meant the fraction of total T cells that were SARS-CoV-2-associated. Using the MIRA data, each spike-specific TCR was assigned both to the spike region to which the TCR was reactive and to a CD4 or CD8 class. Log10-transformed breadth and depth values were compared by one-way ANOVA with Sidak's multiple comparisons tests. TCRdb re-hosts the immuneACCESS table, in-frame sequences only. Its copies lack some clones; in the studies checked, an unresolved V gene accounts for under half of them, and the cause for the rest is not known. D and trimming come from the DNA, and the V and J calls and clone size come from that table. In this sample the table shows tens of thousands of clones, under 90% of which occur a single time. Roughly a tenth of the sample lies in the top ten.

The germline V gene gives CDR1 as SGHRS and CDR2 as YFSETQ. V is clipped by 4 bases and J by 0 bases, and the sequence between their germline boundaries is 8 bases long. The CDR3 holds 15 amino acids from the cysteine to the phenylalanine. Solely the CDR3 DNA is kept, with 45 bases framed from the first base. The sample was peripheral blood, taken on day 0 of AZD1222 vaccination. This TCR came from an adult in good health. This chain is built from TRBV5-1 and TRBJ1-6; there is no confident call for the D gene. DNA sequence: TGCGCCAGCAGCACGAGTAGCTCCTATAATTCACCCCTCCACTTT. Translated, this is CASSTSSSYNSPLHF.